This TCR beta chain was found in a study of sequential checkpoint blockade in melanoma. CDR1 SGDLS and CDR2 YYNGEE come from the germline V gene. V shed 3 bases and J shed 1 base, with 13 bases lying between them. The CDR3 covers 15 residues. Sample treatment: randomized to nivolumab then ipilimumab (arm A) or the reverse (arm B). None of the patients previously received DNA-damaging chemotherapy. TCRdb's table, derived via immunoSEQ multiplex PCR, lists solely in-frame clones and lacks some. The sample yields roughly 20,000 clones, 55% to 70% seen once. This chain links TRBV9 with TRBJ1-2; D is unresolved. The sequences come from CD8+ T cells sorted from blood (inferred from file names), collected from a patient given nivolumab and ipilimumab in sequence. The TCR was taken from a human donor with melanoma. CDR3 amino acids: CASSEEDGVNYGYTF. The CDR3 nucleotides are TGTGCCAGCAGCGAGGAGGACGGTGTTAACTATGGCTACACCTTC. Full variable domain (missing parts from reference TRBV9 and TRBJ1-2): DSGVTQTPKHLITATGQRVTLRCSPRSGDLSVYWYQQSLDQGLQFLIQYYNGEERAKGNILERFSAQQFPDLHSELNLSSLELGDSALYFCASSEEDGVNYGYTFGSGTRLTVV.